Presented here are 23 T cell receptor beta chains from one specimen sequenced in a study of cytomegalovirus exposure and HLA in healthy donors. PCR primers comprised 60 Vbeta and 13 Jbeta primers. Sequencing used immunoSEQ multiplex PCR; TCRdb keeps in-frame clones, though not all of them. Here the sample spans about 160,000 clones, about 80% being singletons. Sequences were obtained from PBMCs. Source of these receptors: a woman in her forties or fifties in good health and CMV-seropositive.

DNA of the CDR3: TGCGCCAGCAGCCGTCTTACAGGGGGCGTTCCCTACGAGCAGTACTTC. Protein product: CASSRLTGGVPYEQYF. This chain links TRBV4-1 with TRBJ2-7; 9 nucleotides align to TRBD1. The junction had 9 bases not matched to a gene; V was cut back by 4 bases and J by 2 bases. The CDR3 runs 16 residues. The germline CDR1 and CDR2 sequences are MGHRA and YSYEKL.

The chain couples TRBV15 to TRBJ1-5, with D tentatively TRBD1 (5 bases). V was pared by 3 bases and J by 7 bases, with 10 bases between. Germline values: CDR1 LNHNV, CDR2 YYDKDF (reference sequence). The CDR3 extends over 13 amino acids. CDR3 sequence reads: CATSRSKGQPQHF. The CDR3 DNA is TGTGCCACCAGCAGGTCGAAGGGGCAGCCCCAGCATTTT.

The V gene is TRBV7-4, the J gene TRBJ2-1, with D possibly being TRBD1 (6 bases). Trimming took off 0 bases at V and 0 bases at J, with 9 bases between the two ends. CDR3 length: 16 residues. Germline CDR1 and CDR2: SGHVT and SQSDAQ. This chain's CDR3 is CASSLAGTLSYNEQFF. In DNA, the CDR3 is TGTGCCAGCAGCTTAGCCGGGACACTCTCCTACAATGAGCAGTTCTTC.

This chain links TRBV15 with TRBJ1-4; D is uncertain. Germline CDR1 is LNHNV and CDR2 is YYDKDF (reference sequence). The germline V and J ends were trimmed by 2 bases and 5 bases, with 12 bases remaining between them. This CDR3 spans 15 amino acids. Here the CDR3 reads CATSRIQTRNEKLFF. CDR3 DNA sequence: TGTGCCACCAGCAGAATCCAGACCAGGAATGAAAAACTGTTTTTT.

This clone was observed a single time. The rearrangement links TRBV28 to TRBJ2-1, with 8 bases fitting TRBD1. The CDR3 sequence is 16 residues long. The ends lost 5 bases at V and 3 bases at J; junction bases unmatched: 9. Germline assignment: CDR1 MDHEN and CDR2 SYDVKM. The chain's CDR3 is CASSQRTGRGYNEQFF. CDR3 DNA: TGTGCCAGCAGTCAGCGGACAGGGCGAGGCTACAATGAGCAGTTCTTC.

The gene calls are TRBV5-1 and TRBJ2-7; tentative D call: TRBD1 (6 bases). The germline gives CDR1 SGHRS, CDR2 YFSETQ. The CDR3 loop spans 14 amino acids. V was cut by 0 bases and J by 3 bases, with 10 bases left in between. For the CDR3, the DNA is TGCGCCAGCAGCTTGGCCCAGGGGAACTACGAGCAGTACTTC. This sequence encodes CASSLAQGNYEQYF. Filled out from reference TRBV5-1 and TRBJ2-7, the complete variable domain reads KAGVTQTPRYLIKTRGQQVTLSCSPISGHRSVSWYQQTPGQGLQFLFEYFSETQRNKGNFPGRFSGRQFSNSRSEMNVSTLELGDSALYLCASSLAQGNYEQYFGPGTRLTVT.

The chain couples TRBV5-1 to TRBJ1-3; 8 positions agree with TRBD1. The V gene's germline CDR1 is SGHRS and CDR2 YFSETQ. The CDR3 length is 15 residues. Unmatched junction bases numbered 4, after V lost 4 bases and J lost 1 base. CDR3 region: CASSLRTGSGNTIYF. CDR3 DNA sequence: TGCGCCAGCAGCCTTAGGACAGGGTCTGGAAACACCATATATTTT.

The chain joins TRBV7-8 to TRBJ1-2; 8 bases are shared with TRBD1. V dropped 3 bases and J dropped 8; count of bases not matched to a gene: 8. Germline loops: CDR1 SGHVS, CDR2 FQNEAQ. This CDR3 is built from 14 residues. This chain's CDR3 is CASSLDRVGIGYTF. CDR3 DNA sequence: TGTGCCAGCAGCTTGGACAGGGTGGGCATAGGCTACACCTTC.

The chain links TRBV2 to TRBJ2-3, with D perhaps TRBD2 (6 bases). V lost 9 bases and J lost 2, with 15 bases in between. The germline V gene encodes CDR1 SNHLY and CDR2 FYNNEI. The CDR3 is 14 residues long. CDR3 sequence: CASLAVRNTDTQYF. Here the CDR3 DNA reads TGTGCCAGTTTAGCGGTGAGAAACACAGATACGCAGTATTTT.

V and J are TRBV10-3 and TRBJ2-1, with D tentatively TRBD2 (6 bases). Germline loops: CDR1 ENHRY, CDR2 SYGVKD. CDR3 length: 17 amino acids. V was trimmed by 1 base and J by 0 bases, leaving 13 bases between them. CDR3 sequence: CAISELLAASSYNEQFF. The CDR3 bases are TGTGCCATCAGTGAGTTATTAGCGGCCAGCTCCTACAATGAGCAGTTCTTC.

This clone occurred once. The genes are TRBV5-5 and TRBJ1-5; the D gene is possibly TRBD1 (5 bases). V was clipped by 3 bases and J by 0 bases, with 13 bases between them. The CDR3 sequence is 16 residues long. Per germline, CDR1 SGHKS and CDR2 YYEKEE (reference sequence). In nucleotides, the CDR3 is TGTGCCAGCAGCTCTAGTTACAGGTATAGCAATCAGCCCCAGCATTTT. Its translation is CASSSSYRYSNQPQHF.

This clone showed up just once. In nucleotides, the CDR3 is TGCGCCAGCAGCCAAATAATGTTGGGTCGGAGCTTCTACAATGAGCAGTTCTTC. Translating gives CASSQIMLGRSFYNEQFF. This chain links TRBV4-1 with TRBJ2-1; no clear D gene. Germline CDR1 reads MGHRA; CDR2 reads YSYEKL. This CDR3 contains 18 residues. V lost 2 bases and J 3 bases, leaving 20 bases between the germline ends.

The chain uses TRBV5-8 and TRBJ2-5; 9 bases match TRBD1. The germline CDR1 and CDR2 sequences are SGHTS and YDEGEE. The CDR3 spans 16 residues. Unmatched junction bases numbered 10, after V lost 6 bases and J lost 1 base. In nucleotides, the CDR3 is TGTGCCAGCATTCCATCGGGACAGGGTATCCAAGAGACCCAGTACTTC. Encoded protein: CASIPSGQGIQETQYF.

The chain uses TRBV5-1 and TRBJ2-7; tentatively, D is TRBD2 (5 bases). With 0 bases removed from V and 3 bases from J, the gap between germline ends came to 13 bases. The CDR3 is 15 amino acids. Germline V gene sequence: CDR1 SGHRS, CDR2 YFSETQ. The CDR3 region is CASSLVSGSSYEQYF. As DNA, the CDR3 is TGCGCCAGCAGCTTGGTTTCGGGGAGCAGCTACGAGCAGTACTTC.

The chain joins TRBV7-2 to TRBJ2-3; 8 positions match TRBD1. V lost 5 bases and J lost 3; bases outside the gene matches: 4. The CDR3 length is 14 residues. CDR1 and CDR2 from the germline V gene are SGHTA and FQGNSA. Here the CDR3 DNA reads TGTGCCAGCAGCCTGGACAGGGCGACAGATACGCAGTATTTT. It translates to CASSLDRATDTQYF.

This chain joins TRBV6-5 and TRBJ2-1, with 7 positions matching TRBD1. Germline V CDR1 and CDR2: MNHEY, SVGAGI. V lost 3 bases to trimming and J lost 8 bases; unmatched junction nucleotides: 10. This CDR3 region has 15 residues. CDR3 bases: TGTGCCAGCAGTTATCAGACAGGGTTAATGGATGAGCAGTTCTTC. This codes for CASSYQTGLMDEQFF.

The chain carries TRBV12-2 and TRBJ1-2; TRBD1, the D gene given by the table, was not confirmed from the DNA. TRBV12-2 counts as a pseudogene. The CDR3 runs to 17 residues. The CDR3: CASRLARIRGQTYGYTF. In nucleotides, the CDR3 is TGTGCAAGTCGCTTAGCGAGAATTCGGGGACAGACCTATGGCTACACCTTC.

The chain is built from TRBV4-3 and TRBJ2-7; TRBD2 matches 15 bases. Matching the DNA end better, TRBJ2-5 makes the J call doubtful. CDR3 length: 16 amino acids. Germline CDR1 LGHNA, CDR2 YSLEER. CDR3 in DNA: TGCGCCAGCAGCCGAGGGACTAGCGGGGGGTTAGAGACCCAGTACTTC. Residues: CASSRGTSGGLETQYF.

This sequence joins TRBV6-1 and TRBJ2-7; D is possibly TRBD2 (6 bases). The V gene's germline CDR1 is MNHNS and CDR2 SASEGT. The CDR3 has 12 residues. V gave up 3 bases and J gave up 3 bases, with 6 bases separating them. The DNA of the CDR3 is TGTGCCAGCAGTGAGGGGGGCTACGAGCAGTACTTC. It codes for CASSEGGYEQYF.

The count of this clone is one. The gene calls are TRBV2 and TRBJ2-3; maybe TRBD1 (5 bases). The V end lost 8 bases, the J end lost 2 bases, and 14 bases lay between the germline ends. The CDR3 totals 14 residues. Per the germline V gene, CDR1 is SNHLY and CDR2 is FYNNEI. As DNA, the CDR3 is TGTGCCAGCTCAACGACAGCCGCCACAGATACGCAGTATTTT. Protein: CASSTTAATDTQYF.

The chain uses TRBV7-2 and TRBJ2-7; maybe TRBD1 (6 bases). The CDR3 is 14 amino acids. The ends were cut back, 3 bases at V and 0 bases at J, with 9 bases in the middle. CDR1 and CDR2 (germline): SGHTA, FQGNSA. This chain's CDR3 is CASSFDRNSYEQYF. In DNA form, the CDR3 reads TGTGCCAGCAGCTTCGACAGGAACTCCTACGAGCAGTACTTC. Using reference TRBV7-2 and TRBJ2-7 for the parts outside the CDR3, the full variable domain is GAGVSQSPSNKVTEKGKDVELRCDPISGHTALYWYRQSLGQGLEFLIYFQGNSAPDKSGLPSDRFSAERTGGSVSTLTIQRTQQEDSAVYLCASSFDRNSYEQYFGPGTRLTVT.

As DNA, the CDR3 is TGTGCCAGCAGCGGTTCGGGGGTTCCCTACGAGCAGTACTTC. Protein product: CASSGSGVPYEQYF. The J gene is TRBJ2-7, the V gene TRBV5-6; TRBD2 is a possible D gene (6 bases). The CDR3 spans 14 residues. V lost 4 bases and J 2 bases, leaving 13 bases between the germline ends. Per germline, CDR1 SGHDT and CDR2 YYEEEE.

The V and J genes are TRBV9 and TRBJ2-3; 8 positions agree with TRBD1. This CDR3 is 13 amino acids long. The germline V gene has CDR1 SGDLS and CDR2 YYNGEE. J gave up 3 bases and V 4 bases, and 1 base lay outside the gene matches. The CDR3 spells CASSRQGTDTQYF. In DNA form, the CDR3 reads TGTGCCAGCAGCCGACAGGGGACAGATACGCAGTATTTT.